Listed here are 18 T cell receptor beta chains from one sample, sequenced in a study of OX40 agonist ivuxolimab in advanced cancers. Assay used: immunoSEQ multiplex PCR; TCRdb lists only in-frame clones, some missing. The table lists some 54,000 clones, over 70% of them singletons. The source material was CD4+ or CD8+ T cells sorted from blood, sampled in a trial of the OX40 agonist ivuxolimab. The receptors derive from an adult with an advanced solid tumor such as melanoma, head and neck, liver or kidney cancer.

CDR3 amino acids: CASSRDRGNSPLHF. The CDR3 DNA is TGTGCCAGCAGCAGAGACAGGGGCAATTCACCCCTCCACTTT. V and J are TRBV6-6 and TRBJ1-6; 8 bases are a match to TRBD1. The CDR3 extends over 14 amino acids. After removal of 6 bases from V and 7 bases from J, the junction contained 5 bases not matched to a gene. CDR1 MNHNY and CDR2 SVGAGI come from the germline V gene (reference sequence).

The genes are TRBV28 and TRBJ1-2, with 7 bases aligning to TRBD1. This CDR3 comprises 14 residues. Germline CDR1 and CDR2: MDHEN and SYDVKM. Trimming removed 6 bases from V and 5 bases from J; junction bases left unmatched: 9. CDR3 sequence reads: CASSPGTASYGYTF. The CDR3 region has the DNA TGTGCCAGCAGCCCCGGGACAGCCTCTTATGGCTACACCTTC.

This chain links TRBV29-1 with TRBJ2-7; 9 bases are a match to TRBD1. The length of the CDR3 is 14 residues. The germline V gene has CDR1 SQVTM and CDR2 ANQGSEA. Trimming took 3 bases from V and 2 from J; bases not matched to a gene: 5. The CDR3 DNA reads TGCAGCGTTGAGAACAGGGGGCTGACCTACGAGCAGTACTTC. Encoded protein: CSVENRGLTYEQYF.

This chain uses TRBV5-1 with TRBJ1-2; perhaps TRBD1 as D (5 bases). This CDR3 is 16 amino acids long. Germline V gene lookup returns CDR1 SGHRS and CDR2 YFSETQ. V lost 3 bases to trimming and J lost 8 bases, with 23 bases between them. CDR3 DNA: TGCGCCAGCAGCTGGGACGCCGGGCCCGCTGTGGGAGGCTACACCTTC. Translation: CASSWDAGPAVGGYTF.

The chain joins TRBV15 to TRBJ2-3; D may be TRBD1 (6 bases). V shed 5 bases and J shed 3 bases, with 15 bases lying between them. The germline V gene has CDR1 LNHNV and CDR2 YYDKDF (reference sequence). The length of the CDR3 is 15 residues. DNA for the CDR3: TGTGCCACCAGCTCGGGCCAGGGGCCAACAGATACGCAGTATTTT. Translation gives CATSSGQGPTDTQYF.

The chain joins TRBV18 to TRBJ1-1, with D unclear. Trimming took off 6 bases at V and 0 bases at J, with 2 bases between the two ends. This CDR3 contains 11 residues. CDR1 is KGHSH, CDR2 LQKENI, per germline. CDR3 bases: TGTGCCAGCTCGATGAACACTGAAGCTTTCTTT. Translating it yields CASSMNTEAFF.

Only one count was recorded for this clone. The rearrangement joins TRBV5-8 to TRBJ1-1, with D possibly TRBD1 on 6 matching bases. V was shortened by 3 bases and J by 0 bases, with 12 bases between the two germline ends. Germline CDR1 is SGHTS and CDR2 is YDEGEE. The CDR3 sequence is 15 residues long. This CDR3 reads CASSSRGSMNTEAFF. In DNA, the CDR3 is TGTGCCAGCAGCTCCAGGGGCTCGATGAACACTGAAGCTTTCTTT.

The rearrangement links TRBV2 to TRBJ2-7, with D possibly TRBD2 on 6 matching bases. The CDR3 is made up of 16 amino acids. Germline lookup yields CDR1 SNHLY and CDR2 FYNNEI. Trimming stripped 5 bases from V and 1 base from J, with 18 bases between. The CDR3 sequence is CASSPRVSGWSYEQYF. The CDR3 region has the DNA TGTGCCAGCAGTCCTCGGGTGAGCGGGTGGTCCTACGAGCAGTACTTC.

This chain uses TRBV10-1 with TRBJ2-1; 8 nucleotides agree with TRBD1. Germline V gives CDR1 WNHNN, CDR2 SYGVQD (reference sequence). Losses at the gene ends were 0 bases for V and 5 bases for J; bases not matched to a gene: 6. The CDR3 has 16 amino acids. CDR3 sequence reads: CASSESRGLGDNEQFF. The CDR3 DNA follows: TGCGCCAGCAGTGAGTCCAGGGGGCTAGGGGACAATGAGCAGTTCTTC.

The chain carries TRBV7-2 and TRBJ2-7; D call uncertain. Trimming cost V 5 bases and J 9 bases, with 20 bases left between them. CDR1 and CDR2 from the germline V gene are SGHTA and FQGNSA. The CDR3 sequence is 14 residues long. The CDR3 spells CASSPSEAQIGQYF. CDR3 in DNA: TGTGCCAGCAGCCCCAGTGAGGCCCAAATCGGGCAGTACTTC.

The J gene is TRBJ2-1, the V gene TRBV19; no clear D gene. V was shortened by 8 bases and J by 0 bases, with 14 bases between the two germline ends. Germline CDR1 and CDR2: LNHDA and SQIVND (reference sequence). This CDR3 contains 15 residues. CDR3 DNA sequence: TGTGCCAGTGGGCAGGCGGCGACCTCCTACAATGAGCAGTTCTTC. As protein: CASGQAATSYNEQFF. The full variable domain, with the rest looked up from reference TRBV19 and TRBJ2-1, is DGGITQSPKYLFRKEGQNVTLSCEQNLNHDAMYWYRQDPGQGLRLIYYSQIVNDFQKGDIAEGYSVSREKKESFPLTVTSAQKNPTAFYLCASGQAATSYNEQFFGPGTRLTVL.

This clone appeared once. The CDR3: CASSPGEFAIRRETQYF. CDR3 bases: TGCGCCAGCAGCCCAGGGGAGTTCGCCATACGGAGAGAGACCCAGTACTTC. The chain employs TRBV5-1 and TRBJ2-5; the D gene is possibly TRBD1 (6 bases). The germline V and J ends were trimmed by 4 bases and 4 bases, with 23 bases remaining between them. CDR3 length equals 17 residues. Germline CDR1 and CDR2: SGHRS and YFSETQ.

The V gene is TRBV10-3, the J gene TRBJ2-3; TRBD2 agrees at 15 bases. The germline V gene has CDR1 ENHRY and CDR2 SYGVKD. J was trimmed by 7 bases and V by 5 bases; bases with no gene match: 4. This CDR3 has 15 amino acids. CDR3 nucleotides: TGTGCCATCAGTTGGACTAGCGGGGGGGCATATACGCAGTATTTT. Its translation is CAISWTSGGAYTQYF.

The CDR3 bases are TGTGCCAGCAGTTCGGTGGGGGGGAATCAGCCCCAGCATTTT. This codes for CASSSVGGNQPQHF. The gene calls are TRBV28 and TRBJ1-5; weak D call: TRBD1 (5 bases). V was pared by 4 bases and J by 4 bases, with 11 bases between. The length of the CDR3 is 14 residues. CDR1 MDHEN and CDR2 SYDVKM come from the germline V gene.

This clone has more than one count but fewer than ten. The chain recombines TRBV6-5 with TRBJ1-3, with 7 nucleotides matching TRBD1. The ends lost 0 bases at V and 3 bases at J; junction bases unmatched: 5. Germline-derived CDR1 and CDR2 are MNHEY and SVGAGI. CDR3 length: 16 residues. The CDR3 reads CASSYSTGLSGNTIYF. DNA of the CDR3: TGTGCCAGCAGTTACTCGACAGGGCTGAGTGGAAACACCATATATTTT.

V is TRBV5-6 and J is TRBJ2-7; D might be TRBD1 or TRBD2, each matching 6 bases. The length of the CDR3 is 17 residues. Trimming removed 2 bases from V and 6 bases from J, with 24 bases in between. Germline CDR1 reads SGHDT; CDR2 reads YYEEEE. The CDR3 protein is CASSFGLTGTSRGEQYF. The CDR3 nucleotides are TGTGCCAGCAGCTTTGGATTAACCGGGACTTCCAGGGGCGAGCAGTACTTC.

The CDR3 nucleotides read TGTGCCAGCAACCTCGGCAGGGGGTCGTACGAGCAGTACTTC. Translating it yields CASNLGRGSYEQYF. The chain combines TRBV6-5 with TRBJ2-7; 7 bases are a match to TRBD1. The CDR3 has 14 amino acids. Germline values: CDR1 MNHEY, CDR2 SVGAGI. Trimming removed 7 bases from V and 4 bases from J; junction bases left unmatched: 10.

The chain links TRBV11-3 to TRBJ2-1; TRBD1 aligns across 8 bases. Germline CDR1 SGHNT, CDR2 YENEEA. The CDR3 runs to 15 residues. The trim removed 5 bases at V and 3 bases at J, leaving 6 bases unmatched. CDR3 in DNA: TGTGCCAGCAGCCGGGCAGGGGGCAGCTACAATGAGCAGTTCTTC. Translated: CASSRAGGSYNEQFF.